One and the same sample provided the 27 T cell receptor beta chains below, sequenced in a study of blood T cell repertoires in COVID-19. The data were produced by immunoSEQ multiplex PCR, yet TCRdb's version contains in-frame clones alone and is incomplete. The sample carries 90,000 to 150,000 clones, 85% recorded once. The source material was peripheral blood. These receptors originate from a man aged 80 or over with acute or convalescent COVID-19.

The chain couples TRBV10-3 to TRBJ2-7; the match to TRBD1 covers 7 bases. Unmatched junction bases numbered 5, after V lost 4 bases and J lost 2 bases. The CDR3 is 14 residues long. Germline CDR1 reads ENHRY; CDR2 reads SYGVKD. CDR3 bases: TGTGCCATCAGTGTGGGGGACAGAGCCTACGAGCAGTACTTC. Its translation is CAISVGDRAYEQYF.

J is TRBJ2-2 and V is TRBV3-1 (or the pseudogene TRBV3-2); weak D call: TRBD2 (5 bases). The CDR3 runs to 14 residues. Germline V gene sequence: CDR1 LGHDT, CDR2 YNNKEL (reference sequence). V gave up 4 bases and J gave up 6 bases, with 12 bases separating them. The CDR3 coding sequence is TGTGCCAGCAGCCGACCCGGCGGGTCCGGGGAGCTGTTTTTT. Translation gives CASSRPGGSGELFF.

This chain uses TRBV19 with TRBJ1-6; 8 positions agree with TRBD1. The germline CDR1 and CDR2 sequences are LNHDA and SQIVND (reference sequence). The trim removed 6 bases at V and 10 bases at J, leaving 5 bases unmatched. This CDR3 comprises 13 residues. The CDR3 region is CASSVGQGSPLHF. DNA for the CDR3: TGTGCCAGTAGCGTCGGACAGGGCTCACCCCTCCACTTT. Complete variable domain (other parts from reference TRBV19 and TRBJ1-6): DGGITQSPKYLFRKEGQNVTLSCEQNLNHDAMYWYRQDPGQGLRLIYYSQIVNDFQKGDIAEGYSVSREKKESFPLTVTSAQKNPTAFYLCASSVGQGSPLHFGNGTRLTVT.

The chain carries TRBV5-5 and TRBJ2-7; D possibly corresponds to TRBD1 (6 bases). CDR1 SGHKS and CDR2 YYEKEE come from the germline V gene (reference sequence). V was shortened by 2 bases and J by 1 base, with 22 bases between the two germline ends. This CDR3 comprises 18 residues. The CDR3 coding sequence is TGTGCCAGCAGCTTAGAGGACAGTTACTCCTTGAAATCCTACGAGCAGTACTTC. Translation: CASSLEDSYSLKSYEQYF.

The V gene is TRBV25-1, the J gene TRBJ1-4, with 9 bases identical to TRBD1. The V and J ends lost 6 bases and 4 bases, in that order; junction bases with no gene match: 12. Germline loops: CDR1 MGHDK, CDR2 SYGVNS. The CDR3 length is 17 residues. The CDR3 DNA sequence: TGTGCCAGCAGGGATAACACAGGGGGCGCATATAATGAAAAACTGTTTTTT. Protein product: CASRDNTGGAYNEKLFF.

Details on this clone: One end of the junction is discordant with germline, which a read error may explain. This CDR3 is CASSVELGTEAFF. DNA of the CDR3: TGTGCCAGTAGTGTAGAGCTCGGCACTGAAGCTTTCTTT. The chain uses TRBV19 and TRBJ1-1, with D uncertain. Looked up from germline, CDR1 is LNHDA and CDR2 is SQIVND (reference sequence). The CDR3 runs to 13 residues.

The chain recombines TRBV18 with TRBJ1-4; D remains ambiguous. Germline V CDR1 and CDR2: KGHSH, LQKENI. V dropped 3 bases and J dropped 7 bases, with 9 bases sitting between them. The CDR3 sequence is 13 residues long. In DNA form, the CDR3 reads TGTGCCAGCTCACCCGGGGTTGTTGAAAAACTGTTTTTT. It encodes CASSPGVVEKLFF.

CDR3 loop: CASCPGTGGTEAFF. The CDR3 DNA follows: TGTGCCAGTTGCCCTGGGACCGGAGGGACTGAAGCTTTCTTT. V usage is TRBV5-6 and J usage is TRBJ1-1, with D tentatively TRBD1 (5 bases). This CDR3 contains 14 residues. Trimming removed 8 bases at V and 5 bases at J, with 19 bases between. CDR1 and CDR2 from the germline V gene are SGHDT and YYEEEE.

The chain employs TRBV3-1 (or the pseudogene TRBV3-2) and TRBJ2-7, with 9 nucleotides matching TRBD2. This CDR3 is 15 amino acids long. Germline CDR1 LGHDT, CDR2 YNNKEL (reference sequence). The J segment lost 5 bases and the V segment lost 1 base, leaving 6 bases of the junction unmatched. The CDR3 reads CASSQVSLAGNEQYF. The CDR3 DNA reads as TGTGCCAGCAGCCAAGTGTCCCTAGCGGGAAACGAGCAGTACTTC.

This clone came up once. This sequence joins TRBV5-1 and TRBJ1-2, with D perhaps TRBD1 (6 bases). Germline-derived CDR1 and CDR2 are SGHRS and YFSETQ. Trimming took off 4 bases at V and 12 bases at J, with 19 bases between the two ends. The CDR3 loop spans 13 amino acids. CDR3 DNA sequence: TGCGCCAGCAGCCCGGGGACACTCGACGAGGACACCTTC. This encodes CASSPGTLDEDTF.

The genes are TRBV7-9 and TRBJ1-2; D might be TRBD1 (6 bases). The CDR3 runs to 14 residues. The V and J ends lost 3 bases and 4 bases respectively, with 12 bases between them. CDR1 and CDR2 (germline): SEHNR, FQNEAQ (reference sequence). The CDR3 region is CASSLSDSSYGYTF. The CDR3 region has the DNA TGTGCCAGCAGCTTGTCGGACAGTAGCTATGGCTACACCTTC.

The chain has TRBV19 and TRBJ2-5; 8 bases agree with TRBD1. The CDR3 spans 15 residues. Looked up from germline, CDR1 is LNHDA and CDR2 is SQIVND (reference sequence). J lost 2 bases, V lost 5 bases, and 7 bases had no gene match. The CDR3 region has the DNA TGTGCCAGTAGTCCAGACAGGGGCTTACAAGAGACCCAGTACTTC. Translating gives CASSPDRGLQETQYF.

CDR3: CASSYGQGVFF. The CDR3 DNA reads as TGTGCCAGCAGCTATGGACAGGGAGTGTTCTTC. The J gene is TRBJ2-1, the V gene TRBV12-3 or TRBV12-4; the match to TRBD1 covers 8 bases. The CDR3 has 11 amino acids. With V trimmed by 6 bases and J by 15 bases, 7 bases remained unmatched.

The chain is built from TRBV3-1 (or the pseudogene TRBV3-2) and TRBJ1-2; 8 positions match TRBD1. The CDR3 loop spans 15 amino acids. The germline V gene encodes CDR1 LGHDT and CDR2 YNNKEL (reference sequence). V trimming: 3 bases; J trimming: 8 bases; junction bases outside the gene matches: 11. CDR3 coding DNA: TGTGCCAGCAGCCACGCGGGACAGGCCGGTTCCGGCTACACCTTC. Translation: CASSHAGQAGSGYTF.

V and J are TRBV13 and TRBJ2-7, with a weak D call TRBD1 (6 bases). The V gene's germline CDR1 is PRHDT and CDR2 FYEKMQ (reference sequence). The CDR3 has 15 amino acids. V lost 0 bases and J 1 base, leaving 10 bases between the germline ends. The chain's CDR3 is CASSLGTGRSYEQYF. CDR3 nucleotides: TGTGCCAGCAGCTTAGGTACAGGGCGTTCCTACGAGCAGTACTTC.

The chain combines TRBV27 with TRBJ1-5; D is undetermined. Per germline, CDR1 MNHEY and CDR2 SMNVEV (reference sequence). V was pared by 5 bases and J by 8 bases, with 16 bases between. CDR3 size: 14 residues. CDR3 protein: CASSPSPGGKPQHF. The CDR3 nucleotides read TGTGCCAGCAGTCCCAGTCCGGGAGGTAAGCCCCAGCATTTT.

The chain links TRBV19 to TRBJ2-2; TRBD2 aligns across 9 bases. Germline CDR1 and CDR2: LNHDA and SQIVND (reference sequence). The CDR3 totals 15 residues. Losses at the gene ends were 5 bases for V and 7 bases for J; bases not matched to a gene: 8. In DNA, the CDR3 is TGTGCCAGTAGTGTACCTGCGGGAGGGGGCGGGGAGCTGTTTTTT. Its protein product is CASSVPAGGGGELFF.

The chain combines TRBV19 with TRBJ1-2, with D perhaps TRBD1 (5 bases). The V end was cut by 5 bases, the J end by 6 bases, with 19 bases between. The CDR3 has 15 residues. CDR1 and CDR2 from the germline V gene are LNHDA and SQIVND (reference sequence). The DNA of the CDR3 is TGTGCCAGTAGTGTTCCCAGCGGGGCGTTCAATGGCTACACCTTC. Protein: CASSVPSGAFNGYTF.

The chain uses TRBV11-3 and TRBJ2-2; D gene unclear. CDR1 SGHNT and CDR2 YENEEA come from the germline V gene. The CDR3 runs 12 residues. The ends were cut back, 3 bases at V and 3 bases at J, with 2 bases in the middle. This CDR3 reads CASSFDTGELFF. The DNA of the CDR3 is TGTGCCAGCAGCTTCGACACCGGGGAGCTGTTTTTT.

This clone was seen a few times. The V and J genes are TRBV20-1 and TRBJ2-3; D unclear. The V end was cut by 3 bases, the J end by 0 bases, with 4 bases between. Germline V gene lookup returns CDR1 DFQATT and CDR2 SNEGSKA (reference sequence). CDR3 length equals 12 residues. CDR3 sequence reads: CSASTSTDTQYF. In DNA form, the CDR3 reads TGCAGTGCTAGTACTAGCACAGATACGCAGTATTTT.

This clone was recorded a few times. The chain carries TRBV9 and TRBJ1-3; 8 bases map to TRBD1. Trimming took 4 bases from V and 0 from J; bases not matched to a gene: 15. The germline V gene encodes CDR1 SGDLS and CDR2 YYNGEE. The length of the CDR3 is 19 residues. CDR3 sequence reads: CASSPRNSPGGSSGNTIYF. CDR3 DNA: TGTGCCAGCAGCCCTAGAAATTCGCCAGGGGGCTCCTCTGGAAACACCATATATTTT.

V gene TRBV7-9 combines with J gene TRBJ2-7; TRBD1 agrees at 11 bases. V gave up 7 bases and J gave up 6 bases; unmatched junction bases: 11. The length of the CDR3 is 15 residues. CDR1 and CDR2 (germline): SEHNR, FQNEAQ (reference sequence). The CDR3 here is CASTYTGTGGVEQYF. In DNA, the CDR3 is TGTGCCAGCACCTATACCGGGACAGGGGGGGTCGAGCAGTACTTC.

This chain joins TRBV19 and TRBJ2-7; a possible D gene is TRBD2 (6 bases). The CDR3 spans 13 residues. Trimming removed 4 bases from V and 4 bases from J, with 11 bases in between. Per germline, CDR1 LNHDA and CDR2 SQIVND (reference sequence). The CDR3 sequence: CASSRDWPYEQYF. CDR3 nucleotide sequence: TGTGCCAGTAGTAGGGACTGGCCGTACGAGCAGTACTTC.

This chain uses TRBV29-1 with TRBJ1-2; 8 bases fit TRBD1. The V gene end was trimmed by 7 bases and the J gene end by 5 bases; junction bases not matched to a gene: 3. The CDR3 is made up of 11 amino acids. Germline V CDR1 and CDR2: SQVTM, ANQGSEA. Here the CDR3 reads CSAGQEYGYTF. DNA for the CDR3: TGCAGCGCGGGACAGGAATATGGCTACACCTTC.

The gene calls are TRBV7-3 and TRBJ2-1; possibly TRBD2 for D (5 bases). This CDR3 is 15 amino acids long. Germline V gives CDR1 SGHTA, CDR2 FQGTGA. V dropped 5 bases and J dropped 2 bases, with 13 bases sitting between them. The CDR3 DNA sequence: TGTGCCAGCAGCCGAGAACTAGTGCCCTACAATGAGCAGTTCTTC. It yields the protein CASSRELVPYNEQFF.

J is TRBJ2-5 and V is TRBV3-1 (or the pseudogene TRBV3-2); TRBD2 agrees at 10 bases. Germline values: CDR1 LGHDT, CDR2 YNNKEL (reference sequence). The CDR3 has 16 amino acids. J was trimmed by 2 bases and V by 4 bases; bases with no gene match: 7. CDR3 loop: CASSPSIAGGQETQYF. For the CDR3, the DNA is TGTGCCAGCAGCCCCTCGATAGCGGGAGGACAAGAGACCCAGTACTTC.

The chain has TRBV14 and TRBJ1-1; 7 bases are shared with TRBD1. Per the germline V gene, CDR1 is SGHDN and CDR2 is FVKESK. V shed 2 bases and J 6 bases; nucleotides not matched to a gene: 12. The CDR3 totals 16 residues. CDR3 protein: CASSQRNGRGTSEAFF. The CDR3 coding sequence is TGTGCCAGCAGCCAACGTAATGGCAGGGGGACTTCTGAAGCTTTCTTT. Together with reference TRBV14 and TRBJ1-1, the CDR3 gives the full variable domain: EAGVTQFPSHSVIEKGQTVTLRCDPISGHDNLYWYRRVMGKEIKFLLHFVKESKQDESGMPNNRFLAERTGGTYSTLKVQPAELEDSGVYFCASSQRNGRGTSEAFFGQGTRLTVV.